The entry below gives a single T cell receptor (beta chain) sequence along with its context. CDR1 MDHEN and CDR2 SYDVKM come from the germline V gene. The CDR3 length is 14 residues. V was trimmed by 7 bases and J by 2 bases, leaving 14 bases between them. This record belongs to a study of blood T cell repertoires in COVID-19. Study in general: The study drew acute and convalescent COVID-19 samples from the United States, Italy and Spain. T cells, B-cell-depleted T cells, or PBMCs supplied cDNA or gDNA.

Under the authors' procedure: Counts of nucleated cells, estimated from reference gene primer amplification, were obtained. Assay: immunoSEQ multiplex PCR; the TCRdb copy retains only in-frame clones and omits some. D and trimming were read from the DNA, whereas the V and J calls and clone size are those reported in that table. This table has more than 150,000 clones, roughly 90% appearing once. The rearrangement uses TRBV28 and TRBJ1-2; D ambiguous. Sequenced input: peripheral blood. This clonotype was obtained from a man aged 40-55 years with acute or convalescent COVID-19. The CDR3 protein is CASTQWHSNYGYTF. The CDR3 DNA sequence: TGTGCCAGCACCCAATGGCACAGCAACTATGGCTACACCTTC.